This is a list of T cell receptor beta chains from one sample in a study of cytomegalovirus exposure and HLA in healthy donors. TCRdb keeps only in-frame clones here, not all; method: immunoSEQ multiplex PCR. The sample holds about 110,000 clones, over 75% seen once. The sample taken for sequencing was PBMCs. These receptors all stem from a woman under 30 in good health and CMV-seronegative. Each CDR3 is given with its conserved first and last residue. The D gene is left open where the match is weak. Size is omitted from some rows. Given values are once, few, many or a class for expanded clones.

size	V	J	D	DNA	CDR3
-	TRBV6-5	TRBJ1-1	-	TGTGCCAGCAGTCTCACAGGGAGGAACACTGAAGCTTTCTTT	CASSLTGRNTEAFF
-	TRBV6-4	TRBJ2-3	-	TGTGCCAGCAGTGAAAGAGCCGGGAACACAGATACGCAGTATTTT	CASSERAGNTDTQYF
-	TRBV4-1	TRBJ2-7	TRBD1	TGCGCCAGCAGTCAGATTCCGGGACAGTCCTACGAGCAGTACTTC	CASSQIPGQSYEQYF
once	TRBV5-1	TRBJ1-2	TRBD1	TGCGCCAGCAGCTTGGCCCCCGGACAGGGGTTAGGGGGGGGCTACACCTTC	CASSLAPGQGLGGGYTF
-	TRBV14	TRBJ2-4	TRBD1	TGTGCCAGCAGCGAGGGGGCGAAAAACATTCAGTACTTC	CASSEGAKNIQYF
-	TRBV30	TRBJ2-5	-	TGTGCCTGGAGTGCAGGCAGGGAGACCCAGTACTTC	CAWSAGRETQYF
-	TRBV18	TRBJ1-2	-	TGTGCCAGCTCACCCAACCCGACAGACTATGGCTACACCTTC	CASSPNPTDYGYTF
once	TRBV7-9	TRBJ2-2	TRBD1	TGTGCCAGCAGCCCACAGCCGGGACAGGGGAGCACCGGGGAGCTGTTTTTT	CASSPQPGQGSTGELFF
-	TRBV9	TRBJ2-7	TRBD2	TGTGCCAGCAGCACCTCCCCTAGCGGGGCAACCTACGAGCAGTACTTC	CASSTSPSGATYEQYF
-	TRBV5-6	TRBJ2-7	-	TGTGCCAGCAGCTTGTCCGGCAGGGTCTACGAGCAGTACTTC	CASSLSGRVYEQYF
-	TRBV13	TRBJ1-6	TRBD1	TGTGCCAGCAGCCCAGGGGGGAGCTCCTATAATTCACCCCTCCACTTT	CASSPGGSSYNSPLHF
-	TRBV2	TRBJ1-2	-	TGTGCCAGCAGTGATCTTCAGGGGTTTGGCTACACCTTC	CASSDLQGFGYTF
once	TRBV5-1	TRBJ1-2	TRBD1	TGCGCCAGCAGCTTCACAGGGGGGGATAATGGCTACACCTTC	CASSFTGGDNGYTF
few	TRBV4-1	TRBJ1-5	-	TGCGCCAGCAGCCAAGATCTGCCCAACGGGAATCAGCCCCAGCATTTT	CASSQDLPNGNQPQHF
-	TRBV30	TRBJ2-5	-	TGTGCCTGGATGGGTCCTGGCTTCAGGGGTAACCAAAGGCAAGAGACCCAGTACTTC	CAWMGPGFRGNQRQETQYF
-	TRBV5-1	TRBJ2-5	TRBD2	TGCGCCAGTTCAACCGGGACTAGCCCGGAGACCCAGTACTTC	CASSTGTSPETQYF
-	TRBV6-1	TRBJ2-2	-	TGTGCCATGGTCGGGGATAACACCGGGGAGCTGTTTTTT	CAMVGDNTGELFF
-	TRBV27	TRBJ1-6	-	TGTGCCAGCAGTTTATACAGCAGGGCTTATTCACCCCTCCACTTT	CASSLYSRAYSPLHF
-	TRBV9	TRBJ1-1	TRBD1	TGTGCCAGCAGCGTATTAGGACAGGGGGCGAACACTGAAGCTTTCTTT	CASSVLGQGANTEAFF
-	TRBV19	TRBJ2-7	-	TGTGCCAGTAGTATAGGAAGTGGGCGTCCAACCCCCTACGAGCAGTACTTC	CASSIGSGRPTPYEQYF
-	TRBV5-4	TRBJ2-7	TRBD1	TGTGCCAGCAGCTTGGCCGGGACAGGGGACGAGCAGTACTTC	CASSLAGTGDEQYF
-	TRBV11-2	TRBJ2-5	TRBD2	TGTGCCAGCAGCTTAAACCCTTGGGGGAGCGGGGGGGTGGAGACCCAGTACTTC	CASSLNPWGSGGVETQYF
-	TRBV25-1	TRBJ1-1	TRBD1	TGTGCCAGCAGTGCCTCCGGGACAGGGTGGACTGAAGCTTTCTTT	CASSASGTGWTEAFF
-	TRBV5-1	TRBJ1-2	-	TGCGCCAGCAGCCCCGTCGAAGCATATGGCTACACCTTC	CASSPVEAYGYTF
-	TRBV2	TRBJ2-3	-	TGTGCCAGCAGTGAAGACAGGAGCACAGATACGCAGTATTTT	CASSEDRSTDTQYF
-	TRBV28	TRBJ2-4	TRBD2	TGTGCCACCAGGACGGGAGGCAAAAACATTCAGTACTTC	CATRTGGKNIQYF
-	TRBV11-2	TRBJ2-7	TRBD1	TGTGCCAGCAGCCACCGGGGACAGGGCTACGAGCAGTACTTC	CASSHRGQGYEQYF
-	TRBV9	TRBJ1-4	-	TGTGCCAGCAGCGTAGGCGGGGGGGGACGTGAAAAACTGTTTTTT	CASSVGGGGREKLFF
-	TRBV4-2	TRBJ1-1	TRBD1	TGTGCCAGCAGCCCGACAGGGCGGGTCATGAACACTGAAGCTTTCTTT	CASSPTGRVMNTEAFF
-	TRBV6-1	TRBJ1-1	TRBD1	TGTGCCAGCAGACAGGGGATGGGGTCCGGAGCTTTCTTT	CASRQGMGSGAFF
-	TRBV28	TRBJ1-1	-	TGTGCCAGCAGCTCCACTGAAGCTTTCTTT	CASSSTEAFF
once	TRBV25-1	TRBJ1-4	TRBD1	TGTGCCAGCAGTTGGACAGGGGCCCCAACTAATGAAAAACTGTTTTTT	CASSWTGAPTNEKLFF
-	TRBV6-4	TRBJ2-3	TRBD2	TGTGCCAGCAGCGCTAGCGGGGGGGCAGATACGCAGTATTTT	CASSASGGADTQYF
-	TRBV7-8	TRBJ2-3	-	TGTGCCAGCAGCCCGCGCCCACAGGGTGTCCGTAGCACAGATACGCAGTATTTT	CASSPRPQGVRSTDTQYF
-	TRBV6-6	TRBJ1-2	-	TGTGCCAGCAGTTCGGGTGGCTACACCTTC	CASSSGGYTF
-	TRBV27	TRBJ1-1	-	TGTGCCAGCAGTGAACAGGGAATTGAAGCTTTCTTT	CASSEQGIEAFF
-	TRBV7-9	TRBJ1-2	-	TGTGCCAGCAGCACCCGACAGACGTCTAACTATGGCTACACCTTC	CASSTRQTSNYGYTF
-	TRBV5-1	TRBJ2-1	TRBD1	TGCGCCAGCAGCTCCGGACAGGGGGCTGTCTACAATGAGCAGTTCTTC	CASSSGQGAVYNEQFF
-	TRBV15	TRBJ1-1	TRBD1	TGTGCCACCAGAAGGACAGGGTACCCCACTGAAGCTTTCTTT	CATRRTGYPTEAFF
-	TRBV18	TRBJ1-1	TRBD1	TGTGCCAGCTCACCTCCGGGATTTGACAGGGGGAACACTGAAGCTTTCTTT	CASSPPGFDRGNTEAFF
-	TRBV19	TRBJ2-6	-	TGTGCCAGTAGTATAGGGGGGCGTGGGCGAGCCGGGGCCAACGTCCTGACTTTC	CASSIGGRGRAGANVLTF
-	TRBV6-5	TRBJ1-1	-	TGTGCCAGCGTCTCCTTTGGGTGGGAGGCTTTCTTT	CASVSFGWEAFF
-	TRBV5-1	TRBJ2-3	-	TGCGCCAGCAGCTACCCAGAGGGGGAGGGGAGCACAGATACGCAGTATTTT	CASSYPEGEGSTDTQYF
few	TRBV7-2	TRBJ1-6	-	TGTGCCAGCAGCGCGGGGGGGGCGAGCTCCTATAATTCACCCCTCCACTTT	CASSAGGASSYNSPLHF
few	TRBV7-9	TRBJ1-1	-	TGTGCCAGCAGCTCCACCCTGACAGTGAACACTGAAGCTTTCTTT	CASSSTLTVNTEAFF
-	TRBV10-1	TRBJ1-1	-	TGCGCCAGCAGTGAGTCCAGGGTAACTGAAGCTTTCTTT	CASSESRVTEAFF
-	TRBV5-6	TRBJ2-2	TRBD2	TGTGCCAGCAGCTTGATGGGAGGGTTGAACACCGGGGAGCTGTTTTTT	CASSLMGGLNTGELFF